These T cell receptor beta chains were read from a single sample in a study of blood T cell repertoires in COVID-19. Profiled with immunoSEQ multiplex PCR; TCRdb holds only in-frame clones, not every one. The table lists about 160,000 clones, around 84% of them singletons. The sample comprised PBMCs or T cells enriched from blood (not recorded which). These receptors originate from a man between 35 and 55 years old who had recovered from COVID-19. Both conserved end residues are part of each CDR3. A D gene is named only where the DNA matches it firmly. A row's size may be missing; if present it is once, few, many or a size class.

TRBJ2-3,TRBV11-3,TRBD2,-,CASSLDGVAGADTQYF,TGTGCCAGCAGCTTAGATGGAGTGGCGGGGGCAGATACGCAGTATTTT
TRBJ2-2,TRBV5-1,TRBD1,-,CASSPRQGQTGELFF,TGCGCCAGCAGCCCTAGACAGGGACAGACCGGGGAGCTGTTTTTT
TRBJ2-5,TRBV3-1/TRBV3-2,TRBD1,-,CASSQVTGRTQYF,TGTGCCAGCAGCCAAGTGACAGGGAGGACCCAGTACTTC
TRBJ1-1,TRBV3-1/TRBV3-2,-,-,CASSHGRATEAFF,TGTGCCAGCAGTCATGGCAGGGCGACTGAAGCTTTCTTT
TRBJ2-5,TRBV4-1,-,-,CASSQPSSGRATETQYF,TGCGCCAGCAGCCAACCTTCATCAGGGCGTGCCACAGAGACCCAGTACTTC
TRBJ2-7,TRBV6-1,TRBD2,-,CASSEEHPTSGAYEQYF,TGTGCCAGCAGTGAAGAACACCCCACTAGCGGGGCCTACGAGCAGTACTTC
TRBJ2-1,TRBV29-1,TRBD2,many,CSVGLAGGIDEQFF,TGCAGCGTAGGACTAGCGGGGGGCATAGATGAGCAGTTCTTC
TRBJ1-2,TRBV11-2,-,-,CASSLATNVVYGYTF,TGTGCCAGCAGCTTAGCAACCAACGTAGTCTATGGCTACACCTTC
TRBJ2-1,TRBV3-1/TRBV3-2,-,once,CASSQGQTGQFF,TGTGCCAGCAGCCAGGGGCAGACGGGGCAGTTCTTC
TRBJ1-6,TRBV7-9,-,once,CASSPLDGYNSPLHF,TGTGCCAGCAGCCCCCTTGACGGGTATAATTCACCCCTCCACTTT
TRBJ2-2,TRBV30,-,-,CAWSVGGTGELFF,TGTGCCTGGAGTGTAGGGGGCACCGGGGAGCTGTTTTTT
TRBJ2-1,TRBV19,-,-,CASARGNEQFF,TGTGCCAGCGCAAGGGGCAATGAGCAGTTCTTC
TRBJ2-1,TRBV7-6,TRBD2,-,CASSAPSAGDPNEQFF,TGTGCCAGCAGCGCACCCTCAGCGGGGGACCCAAATGAGCAGTTCTTC
TRBJ2-1,TRBV19,-,once,CASSRQASYNEQFF,TGTGCCAGTAGTAGGCAGGCCTCCTACAATGAGCAGTTCTTC
TRBJ2-3,TRBV19,TRBD2,-,CASLDGGAADTQYF,TGTGCCAGTCTTGACGGGGGGGCCGCAGATACGCAGTATTTT
TRBJ1-6,TRBV10-3,-,-,CAIKEPRSNSPLHF,TGTGCCATCAAGGAACCCAGGTCCAATTCACCCCTCCACTTT
TRBJ1-2,TRBV29-1,-,once,CSVVRGPNYGYTF,TGCAGCGTTGTGCGGGGACCTAACTATGGCTACACCTTC
TRBJ1-1,TRBV4-2,TRBD1,-,CASSQAGQLLLNTEAFF,TGTGCCAGCAGCCAAGCGGGACAGCTGTTATTGAACACTGAAGCTTTCTTT
TRBJ2-7,TRBV5-4,TRBD2,-,CASSSGRDYEQYF,TGTGCCAGCAGCTCCGGGAGGGACTACGAGCAGTACTTC
TRBJ2-4,TRBV2,-,-,CASSGTRDSKNIQYF,TGTGCCAGCAGTGGGACGCGGGACAGCAAAAACATTCAGTACTTC
TRBJ1-2,TRBV27,TRBD1,-,CASSLRDRGYGYTF,TGTGCCAGCAGTTTAAGGGACAGGGGGTATGGCTACACCTTC
TRBJ1-1,TRBV9,TRBD1,-,CASSADPQGAPEAFF,TGTGCCAGCAGCGCCGACCCACAGGGGGCGCCTGAAGCTTTCTTT
TRBJ2-5,TRBV6-5,TRBD2,-,CASRGGREETQYF,TGTGCCAGCAGGGGCGGGAGAGAAGAGACCCAGTACTTC
TRBJ1-4,TRBV18,TRBD1,once,CASSVNDRDVLFF,TGTGCCAGCTCAGTCAACGACAGGGACGTACTGTTTTTT
TRBJ1-2,TRBV6-5,-,-,CASSTPGGNNYGYTF,TGTGCCAGCAGTACCCCCGGGGGAAATAACTATGGCTACACCTTC
TRBJ2-3,TRBV19,TRBD2,-,CASSIDSAGGSTDTQYF,TGTGCCAGTAGTATAGATTCAGCGGGGGGTTCCACAGATACGCAGTATTTT
TRBJ1-6,TRBV5-1,-,-,CASKGGEDSPLHF,TGCGCCAGCAAAGGCGGAGAGGATTCACCCCTCCACTTT
TRBJ2-7,TRBV2,-,-,CASSAGTPEQYF,TGTGCCAGCAGCGCCGGGACACCAGAGCAGTACTTC
TRBJ1-6,TRBV7-8,-,-,CASSSSWRSPLHF,TGTGCCAGCAGCTCCTCGTGGCGGTCACCCCTCCACTTT
TRBJ2-3,TRBV4-1,-,once,CASSQELVDTQYF,TGCGCCAGCAGCCAAGAGCTAGTGGATACGCAGTATTTT
TRBJ2-2,TRBV19,TRBD2,-,CASGGVFNTGELFF,TGTGCCAGTGGGGGGGTATTCAACACCGGGGAGCTGTTTTTT
TRBJ1-1,TRBV5-1,-,-,CASSLEQSDAFF,TGCGCCAGCAGCTTGGAACAGTCCGACGCTTTCTTT
TRBJ2-3,TRBV27,-,few,CASSSGVLSTDTQYF,TGTGCCAGCAGCTCCGGGGTCTTAAGCACAGATACGCAGTATTTT
TRBJ2-7,TRBV3-1/TRBV3-2,TRBD1,few,CASRDRAYEQYF,TGTGCCAGCCGGGACAGGGCCTACGAGCAGTACTTC
TRBJ2-3,TRBV19,TRBD1,-,CASSPPGTGTDTQYF,TGTGCCAGTAGTCCACCGGGGACAGGCACAGATACGCAGTATTTT
TRBJ1-1,TRBV7-6,-,-,CASSSTATNTEAFF,TGTGCCAGCAGCTCGACAGCTACGAACACTGAAGCTTTCTTT
TRBJ1-1,TRBV5-1,TRBD1,few,CASSPGTGGFSNTEAFF,TGCGCCAGCAGCCCCGGGACAGGGGGCTTTTCGAACACTGAAGCTTTCTTT
TRBJ2-3,TRBV19,TRBD1,-,CASSIDRGDTQYF,TGTGCCAGTAGTATCGACAGGGGAGATACGCAGTATTTT
TRBJ1-1,TRBV29-1,-,-,CSVEISSAFF,TGCAGCGTTGAAATATCGAGTGCTTTCTTT
TRBJ2-7,TRBV6-5,-,-,CASSYSEGLTYEQYF,TGTGCCAGCAGTTACTCAGAGGGTCTGACCTACGAGCAGTACTTC
TRBJ1-2,TRBV7-2,-,-,CASSTRTDYGYTF,TGTGCCAGCAGCACCCGGACAGACTATGGCTACACCTTC
TRBJ2-2,TRBV10-3,TRBD2,-,CAIGAGANTGELFF,TGTGCCATCGGAGCGGGGGCGAACACCGGGGAGCTGTTTTTT
TRBJ1-3,TRBV3-1/TRBV3-2,-,-,CASSQLSAGGTGNTIYF,TGTGCCAGCAGCCAACTGTCGGCGGGGGGCACTGGAAACACCATATATTTT
TRBJ2-1,TRBV19,TRBD1,-,CASSIWDRGNNEQFF,TGTGCCAGTAGTATTTGGGACAGGGGAAACAATGAGCAGTTCTTC
TRBJ2-5,TRBV2,-,few,CASSDSNRAIQYF,TGTGCCAGCAGTGATTCCAACAGGGCGATCCAGTACTTC
TRBJ1-6,TRBV5-1,-,-,CASSLDRNNSPLHF,TGCGCCAGCAGCTTGGACAGGAATAATTCACCCCTCCACTTT
TRBJ1-2,TRBV29-1,-,once,CSAGEKANYGYTF,TGCAGCGCCGGGGAAAAGGCTAACTATGGCTACACCTTC
TRBJ2-2,TRBV24-1,-,-,CATSPGLLKTGELFF,TGTGCCACCAGCCCAGGGCTCTTGAAAACCGGGGAGCTGTTTTTT
TRBJ2-7,TRBV6-5,TRBD2,few,CASRASGGAHYEQYF,TGTGCCAGCAGGGCCAGCGGGGGGGCCCACTACGAGCAGTACTTC